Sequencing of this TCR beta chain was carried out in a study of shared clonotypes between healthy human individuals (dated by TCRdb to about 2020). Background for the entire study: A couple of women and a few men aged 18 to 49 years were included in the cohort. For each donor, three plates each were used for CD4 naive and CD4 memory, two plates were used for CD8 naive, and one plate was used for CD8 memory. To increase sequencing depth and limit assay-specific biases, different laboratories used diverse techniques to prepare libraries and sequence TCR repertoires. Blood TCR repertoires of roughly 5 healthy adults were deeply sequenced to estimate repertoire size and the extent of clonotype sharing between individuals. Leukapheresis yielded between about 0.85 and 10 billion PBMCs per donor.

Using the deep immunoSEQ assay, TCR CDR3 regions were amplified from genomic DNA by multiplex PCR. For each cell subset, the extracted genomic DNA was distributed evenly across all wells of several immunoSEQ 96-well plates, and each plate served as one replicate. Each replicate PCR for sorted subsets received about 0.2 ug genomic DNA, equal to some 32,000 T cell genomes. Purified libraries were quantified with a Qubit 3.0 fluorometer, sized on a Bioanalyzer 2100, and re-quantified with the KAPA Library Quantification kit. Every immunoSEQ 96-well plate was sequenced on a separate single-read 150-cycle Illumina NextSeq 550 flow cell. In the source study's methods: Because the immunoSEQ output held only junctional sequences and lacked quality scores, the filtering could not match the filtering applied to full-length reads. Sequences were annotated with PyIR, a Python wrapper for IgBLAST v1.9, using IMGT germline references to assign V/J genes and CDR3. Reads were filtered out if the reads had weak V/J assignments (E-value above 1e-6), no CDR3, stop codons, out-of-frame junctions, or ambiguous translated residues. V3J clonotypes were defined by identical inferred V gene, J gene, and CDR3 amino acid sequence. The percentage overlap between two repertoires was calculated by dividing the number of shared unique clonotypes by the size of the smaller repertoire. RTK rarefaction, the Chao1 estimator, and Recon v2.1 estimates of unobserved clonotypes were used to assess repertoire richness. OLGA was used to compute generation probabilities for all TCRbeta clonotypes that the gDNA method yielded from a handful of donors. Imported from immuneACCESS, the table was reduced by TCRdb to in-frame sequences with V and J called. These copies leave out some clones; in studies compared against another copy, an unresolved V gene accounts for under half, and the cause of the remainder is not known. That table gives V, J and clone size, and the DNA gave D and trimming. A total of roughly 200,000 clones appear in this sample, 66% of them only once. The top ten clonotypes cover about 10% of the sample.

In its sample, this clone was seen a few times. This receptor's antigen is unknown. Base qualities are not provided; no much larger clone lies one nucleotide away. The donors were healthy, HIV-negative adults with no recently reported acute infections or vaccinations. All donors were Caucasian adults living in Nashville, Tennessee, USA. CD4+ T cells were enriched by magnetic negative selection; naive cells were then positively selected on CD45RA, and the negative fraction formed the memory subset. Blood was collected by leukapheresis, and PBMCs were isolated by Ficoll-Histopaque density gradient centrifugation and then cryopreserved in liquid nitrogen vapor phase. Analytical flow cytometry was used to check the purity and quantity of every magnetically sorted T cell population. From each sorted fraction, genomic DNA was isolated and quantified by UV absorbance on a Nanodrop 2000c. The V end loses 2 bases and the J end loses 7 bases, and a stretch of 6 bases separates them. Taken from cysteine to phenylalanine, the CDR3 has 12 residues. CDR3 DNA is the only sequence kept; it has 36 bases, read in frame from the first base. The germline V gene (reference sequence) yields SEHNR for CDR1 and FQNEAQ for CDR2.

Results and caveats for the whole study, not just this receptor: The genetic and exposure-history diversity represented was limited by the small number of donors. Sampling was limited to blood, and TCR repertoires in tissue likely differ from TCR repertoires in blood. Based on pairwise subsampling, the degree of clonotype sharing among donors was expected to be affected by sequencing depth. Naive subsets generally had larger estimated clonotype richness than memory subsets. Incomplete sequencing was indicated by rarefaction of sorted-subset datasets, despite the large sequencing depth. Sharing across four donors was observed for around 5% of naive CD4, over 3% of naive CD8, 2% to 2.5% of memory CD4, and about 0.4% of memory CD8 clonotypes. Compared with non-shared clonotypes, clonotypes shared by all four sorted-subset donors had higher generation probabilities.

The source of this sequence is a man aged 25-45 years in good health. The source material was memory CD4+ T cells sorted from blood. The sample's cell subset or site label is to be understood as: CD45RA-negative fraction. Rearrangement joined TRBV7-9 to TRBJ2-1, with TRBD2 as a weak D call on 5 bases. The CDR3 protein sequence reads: CASSLLANEQFF. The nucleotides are TGTGCCAGCAGCTTACTAGCAAATGAGCAGTTCTTC.